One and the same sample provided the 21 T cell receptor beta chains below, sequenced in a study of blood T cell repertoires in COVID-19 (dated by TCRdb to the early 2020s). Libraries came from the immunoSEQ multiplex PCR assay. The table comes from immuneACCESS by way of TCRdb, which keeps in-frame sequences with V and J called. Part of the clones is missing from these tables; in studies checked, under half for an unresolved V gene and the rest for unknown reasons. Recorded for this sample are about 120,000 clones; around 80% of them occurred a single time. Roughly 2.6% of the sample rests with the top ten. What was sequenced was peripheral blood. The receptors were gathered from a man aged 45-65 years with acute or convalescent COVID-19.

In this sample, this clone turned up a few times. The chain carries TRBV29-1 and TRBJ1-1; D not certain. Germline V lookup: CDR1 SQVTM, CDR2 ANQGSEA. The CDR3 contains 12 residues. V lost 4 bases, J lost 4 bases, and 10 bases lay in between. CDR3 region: CSVGREGTEAFF. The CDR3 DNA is TGCAGCGTTGGAAGGGAGGGCACTGAAGCTTTCTTT.

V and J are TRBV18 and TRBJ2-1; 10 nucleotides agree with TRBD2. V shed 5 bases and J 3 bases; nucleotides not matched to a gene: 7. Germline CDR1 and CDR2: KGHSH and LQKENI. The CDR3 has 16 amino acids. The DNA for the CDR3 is TGTGCCAGCTCAACAAATAGCGGGGGGAACTACAATGAGCAGTTCTTC. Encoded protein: CASSTNSGGNYNEQFF.

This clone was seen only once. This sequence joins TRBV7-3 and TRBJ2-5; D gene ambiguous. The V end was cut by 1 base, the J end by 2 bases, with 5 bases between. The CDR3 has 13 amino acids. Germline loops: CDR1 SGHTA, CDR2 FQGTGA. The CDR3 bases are TGTGCCAGCAGCTTAAGCGGACAAGAGACCCAGTACTTC. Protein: CASSLSGQETQYF.

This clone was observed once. The CDR3 spells CASTRTGRNTIYF. CDR3 DNA sequence: TGTGCCAGCACCCGAACAGGGAGAAACACCATATATTTT. The V gene is TRBV7-9, the J gene TRBJ1-3; weak D call: TRBD1 (6 bases). Trimming pared 7 bases from V and 5 bases from J, leaving 12 bases between. CDR3 length equals 13 residues. The germline V gene has CDR1 SEHNR and CDR2 FQNEAQ (reference sequence).

CDR3 sequence reads: CSVEKGPRGGYTF. CDR3 sequence (DNA): TGCAGCGTTGAGAAGGGCCCTAGAGGGGGCTACACCTTC. The V and J genes are TRBV29-1 and TRBJ1-2; D ambiguous. With 3 bases removed from V and 8 bases from J, the gap between germline ends came to 16 bases. The germline V gene has CDR1 SQVTM and CDR2 ANQGSEA. The CDR3 runs to 13 residues.

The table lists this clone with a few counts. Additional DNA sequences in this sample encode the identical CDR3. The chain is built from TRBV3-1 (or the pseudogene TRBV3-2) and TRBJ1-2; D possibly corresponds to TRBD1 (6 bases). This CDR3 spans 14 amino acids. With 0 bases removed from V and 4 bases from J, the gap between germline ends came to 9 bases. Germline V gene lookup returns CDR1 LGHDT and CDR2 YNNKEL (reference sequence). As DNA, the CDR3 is TGTGCCAGCAGCCAAGAAGGGGGAGCCTATGGCTACACCTTC. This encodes CASSQEGGAYGYTF.

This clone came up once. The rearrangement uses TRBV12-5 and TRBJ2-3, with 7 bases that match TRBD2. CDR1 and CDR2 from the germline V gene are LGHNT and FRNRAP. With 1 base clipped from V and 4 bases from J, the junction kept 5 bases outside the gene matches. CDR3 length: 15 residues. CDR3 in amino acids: CASGLDGRSADTQYF. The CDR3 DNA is TGTGCTAGTGGTTTGGACGGGAGGAGCGCAGATACGCAGTATTTT.

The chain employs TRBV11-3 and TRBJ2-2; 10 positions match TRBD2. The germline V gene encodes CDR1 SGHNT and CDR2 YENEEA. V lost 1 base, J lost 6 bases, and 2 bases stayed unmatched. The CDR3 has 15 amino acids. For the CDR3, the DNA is TGTGCCAGCAGCTTAGCCAGCGGGGGGGCCGGGGAGCTGTTTTTT. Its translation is CASSLASGGAGELFF.

CDR3 DNA sequence: TGTGCCAGCAGCAAACTAGGGCTTGAGACCCAGTACTTC. Amino acids: CASSKLGLETQYF. V is TRBV3-1 (or the pseudogene TRBV3-2) and J is TRBJ2-5; possible D gene TRBD2, 5 bases. This CDR3 is built from 13 residues. The ends were cut back, 5 bases at V and 5 bases at J, with 12 bases in the middle. CDR1 is LGHDT and CDR2 is YNNKEL in the germline V gene (reference sequence).

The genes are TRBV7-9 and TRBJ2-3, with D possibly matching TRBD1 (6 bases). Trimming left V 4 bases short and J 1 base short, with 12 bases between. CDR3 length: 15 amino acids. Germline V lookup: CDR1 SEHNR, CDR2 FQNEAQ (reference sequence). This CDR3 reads CASSSFRQGTDTQYF. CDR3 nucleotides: TGTGCCAGCAGCTCATTCAGACAGGGCACAGATACGCAGTATTTT.

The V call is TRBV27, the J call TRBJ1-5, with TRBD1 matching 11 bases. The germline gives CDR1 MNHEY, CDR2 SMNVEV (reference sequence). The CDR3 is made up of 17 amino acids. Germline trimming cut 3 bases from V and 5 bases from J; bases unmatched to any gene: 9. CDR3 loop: CASSFRRTGGRDQPQHF. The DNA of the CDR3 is TGTGCCAGCAGTTTCCGACGGACAGGGGGCCGCGATCAGCCCCAGCATTTT.

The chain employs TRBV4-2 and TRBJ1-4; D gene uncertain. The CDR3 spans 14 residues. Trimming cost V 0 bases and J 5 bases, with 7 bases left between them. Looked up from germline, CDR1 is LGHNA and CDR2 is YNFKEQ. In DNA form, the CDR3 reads TGTGCCAGCAGCCAAGATTGGGCGAATGAAAAACTGTTTTTT. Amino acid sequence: CASSQDWANEKLFF.

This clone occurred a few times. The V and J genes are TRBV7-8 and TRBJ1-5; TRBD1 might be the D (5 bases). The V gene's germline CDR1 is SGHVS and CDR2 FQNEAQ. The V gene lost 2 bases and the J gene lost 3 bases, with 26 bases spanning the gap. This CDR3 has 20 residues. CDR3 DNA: TGTGCCAGCAGCTTACGGGCACAGGTCTATACAGTGGGGTTCAATCAGCCCCAGCATTTT. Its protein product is CASSLRAQVYTVGFNQPQHF.

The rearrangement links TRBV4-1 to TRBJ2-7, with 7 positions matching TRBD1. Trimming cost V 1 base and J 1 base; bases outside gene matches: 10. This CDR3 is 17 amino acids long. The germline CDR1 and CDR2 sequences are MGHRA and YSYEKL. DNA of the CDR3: TGCGCCAGCAGCCAAGGTGCGTTTGGGACAGAGTCCTACGAGCAGTACTTC. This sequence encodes CASSQGAFGTESYEQYF.

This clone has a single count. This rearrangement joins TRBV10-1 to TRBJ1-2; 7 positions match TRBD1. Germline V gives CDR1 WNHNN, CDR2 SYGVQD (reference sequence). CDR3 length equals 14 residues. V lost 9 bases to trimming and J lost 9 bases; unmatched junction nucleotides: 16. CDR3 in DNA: TGCGCCAGACAGGGGCGTAAAAAGGATAGTAGCTACACCTTC. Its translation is CARQGRKKDSSYTF.

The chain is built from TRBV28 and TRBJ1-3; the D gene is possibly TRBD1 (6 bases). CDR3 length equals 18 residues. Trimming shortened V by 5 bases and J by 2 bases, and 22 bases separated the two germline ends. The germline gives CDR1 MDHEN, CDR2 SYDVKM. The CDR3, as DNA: TGTGCCAGCAGTCTAGGCCCAATCTGGGCAGGGGCTGGAAACACCATATATTTT. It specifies CASSLGPIWAGAGNTIYF. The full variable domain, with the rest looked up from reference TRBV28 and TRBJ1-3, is DVKVTQSSRYLVKRTGEKVFLECVQDMDHENMFWYRQDPGLGLRLIYFSYDVKMKEKGDIPEGYSVSREKKERFSLILESASTNQTSMYLCASSLGPIWAGAGNTIYFGEGSWLTVV.

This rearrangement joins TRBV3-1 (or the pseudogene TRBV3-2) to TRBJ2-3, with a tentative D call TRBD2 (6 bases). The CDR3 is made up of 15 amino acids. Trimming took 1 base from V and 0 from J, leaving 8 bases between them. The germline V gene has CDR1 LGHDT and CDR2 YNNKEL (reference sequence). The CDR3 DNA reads TGTGCCAGCAGCCAAGTAGCGGCTAGCACAGATACGCAGTATTTT. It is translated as CASSQVAASTDTQYF.

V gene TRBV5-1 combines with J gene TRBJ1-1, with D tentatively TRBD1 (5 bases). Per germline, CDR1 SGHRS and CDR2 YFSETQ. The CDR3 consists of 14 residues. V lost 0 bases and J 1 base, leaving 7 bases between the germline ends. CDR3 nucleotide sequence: TGCGCCAGCAGCTTGGGGGGCCAGAACACTGAAGCTTTCTTT. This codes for CASSLGGQNTEAFF.

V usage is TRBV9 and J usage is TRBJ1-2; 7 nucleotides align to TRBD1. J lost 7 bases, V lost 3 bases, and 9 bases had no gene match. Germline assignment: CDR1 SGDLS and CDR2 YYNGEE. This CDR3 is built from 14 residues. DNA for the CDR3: TGTGCCAGCAGCGGACAGGGAAGTAGAGGTGGCTACACCTTC. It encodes CASSGQGSRGGYTF.

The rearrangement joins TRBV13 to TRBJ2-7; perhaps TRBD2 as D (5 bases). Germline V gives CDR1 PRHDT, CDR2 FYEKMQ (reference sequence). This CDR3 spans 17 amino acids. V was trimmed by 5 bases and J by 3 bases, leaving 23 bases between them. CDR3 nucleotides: TGTGCCAGCAGCCAACGAATTTCTAGAGGGCCCTTCTACGAGCAGTACTTC. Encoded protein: CASSQRISRGPFYEQYF.

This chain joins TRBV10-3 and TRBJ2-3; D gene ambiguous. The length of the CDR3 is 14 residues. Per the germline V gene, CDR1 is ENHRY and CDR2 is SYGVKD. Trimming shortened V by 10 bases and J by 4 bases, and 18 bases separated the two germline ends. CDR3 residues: CATHEPMAADTQYF. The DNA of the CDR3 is TGTGCCACACATGAGCCTATGGCGGCAGATACGCAGTATTTT.